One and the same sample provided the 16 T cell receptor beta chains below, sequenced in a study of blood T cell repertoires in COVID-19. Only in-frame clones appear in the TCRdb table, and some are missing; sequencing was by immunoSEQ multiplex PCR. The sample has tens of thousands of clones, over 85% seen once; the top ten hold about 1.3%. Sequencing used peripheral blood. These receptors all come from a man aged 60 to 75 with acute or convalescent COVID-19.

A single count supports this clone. CDR3 loop: CASSDMTGRNQPQHF. The CDR3 nucleotides are TGTGCCAGTAGCGATATGACAGGACGCAATCAGCCCCAGCATTTT. The rearrangement uses TRBV19 and TRBJ1-5, with D possibly matching TRBD1 (6 bases). CDR3 length equals 15 residues. Germline CDR1 and CDR2: LNHDA and SQIVND (reference sequence). V lost 6 bases, J lost 2 bases, and 14 bases lay in between.

CDR3 region: CASSLASGKLGEKLFF. Written as DNA, the CDR3 is TGTGCCAGCAGCTTAGCCTCCGGGAAATTAGGGGAAAAACTGTTTTTT. The V and J genes are TRBV7-9 and TRBJ1-4; the D is unclear. Germline assignment: CDR1 SEHNR and CDR2 FQNEAQ (reference sequence). This CDR3 is built from 16 residues. Trimming took off 0 bases at V and 8 bases at J, with 16 bases between the two ends.

CDR3 DNA sequence: TGTGCCAGCAGTAACACCGCGAACACTGAAGCTTTCTTT. Encoded protein: CASSNTANTEAFF. The V call is TRBV6-5, the J call TRBJ1-1; D ambiguous. The V and J ends lost 5 bases and 1 base respectively, with 8 bases between them. The CDR3 covers 13 residues. Germline V gene sequence: CDR1 MNHEY, CDR2 SVGAGI.

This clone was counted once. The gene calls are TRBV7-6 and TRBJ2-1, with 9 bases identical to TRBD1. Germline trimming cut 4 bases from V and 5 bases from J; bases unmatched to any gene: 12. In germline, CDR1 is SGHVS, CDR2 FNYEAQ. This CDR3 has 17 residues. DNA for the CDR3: TGTGCCAGCAGCTCAGCCCGGGGACAGGGATATGACAATGAGCAGTTCTTC. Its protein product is CASSSARGQGYDNEQFF.

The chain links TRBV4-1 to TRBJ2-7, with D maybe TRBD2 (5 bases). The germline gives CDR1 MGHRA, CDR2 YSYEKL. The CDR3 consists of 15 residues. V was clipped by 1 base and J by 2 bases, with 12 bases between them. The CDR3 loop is CASSQAPVGAYEQYF. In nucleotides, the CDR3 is TGCGCCAGCAGCCAAGCTCCTGTCGGGGCCTACGAGCAGTACTTC.

The CDR3 DNA reads TGTGCCAGCAGCCCTCAACCGACAGGGGGGATCTTCTACGAGCAGTACTTC. Translation gives CASSPQPTGGIFYEQYF. The rearrangement joins TRBV13 to TRBJ2-7; 9 nucleotides align to TRBD1. Germline V CDR1 and CDR2: PRHDT, FYEKMQ (reference sequence). After removal of 5 bases from V and 3 bases from J, the junction contained 14 bases not matched to a gene. This CDR3 has 17 amino acids.

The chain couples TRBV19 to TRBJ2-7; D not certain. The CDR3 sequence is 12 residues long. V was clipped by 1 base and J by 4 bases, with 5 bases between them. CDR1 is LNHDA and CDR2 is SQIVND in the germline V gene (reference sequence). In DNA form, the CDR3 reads TGTGCCAGTAGTATAGGCAGTTACGAGCAGTACTTC. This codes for CASSIGSYEQYF.

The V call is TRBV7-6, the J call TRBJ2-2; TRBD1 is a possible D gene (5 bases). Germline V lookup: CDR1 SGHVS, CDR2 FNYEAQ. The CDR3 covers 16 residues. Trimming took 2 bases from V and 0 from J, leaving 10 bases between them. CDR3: CASSLSSTANTGELFF. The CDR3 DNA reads TGTGCCAGCAGCTTATCTTCGACAGCGAACACCGGGGAGCTGTTTTTT.

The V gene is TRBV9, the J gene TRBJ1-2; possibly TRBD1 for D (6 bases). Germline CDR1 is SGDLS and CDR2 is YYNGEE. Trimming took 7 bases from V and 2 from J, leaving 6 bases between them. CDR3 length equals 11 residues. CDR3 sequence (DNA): TGTGCCAGCGGGGGCAACTATGGCTACACCTTC. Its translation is CASGGNYGYTF.

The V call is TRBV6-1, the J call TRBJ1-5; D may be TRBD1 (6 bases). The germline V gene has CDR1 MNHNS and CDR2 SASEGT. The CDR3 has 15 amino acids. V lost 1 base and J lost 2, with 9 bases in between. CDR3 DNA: TGTGCCAGCAGTGAAGGGCCAGGGGGCAATCAGCCCCAGCATTTT. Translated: CASSEGPGGNQPQHF.

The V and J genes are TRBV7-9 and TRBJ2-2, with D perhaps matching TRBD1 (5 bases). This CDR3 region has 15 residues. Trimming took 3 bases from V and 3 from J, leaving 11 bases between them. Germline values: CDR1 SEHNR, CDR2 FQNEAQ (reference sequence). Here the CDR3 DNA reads TGTGCCAGCAGCTTTCAGGGTGCCCACACCGGGGAGCTGTTTTTT. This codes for CASSFQGAHTGELFF.

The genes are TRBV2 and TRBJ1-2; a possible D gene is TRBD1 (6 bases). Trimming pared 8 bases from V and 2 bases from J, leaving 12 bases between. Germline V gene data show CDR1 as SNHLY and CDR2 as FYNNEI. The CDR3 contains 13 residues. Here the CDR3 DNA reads TGTGCCAGCGGGAGGGGGGTAAACTATGGCTACACCTTC. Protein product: CASGRGVNYGYTF.

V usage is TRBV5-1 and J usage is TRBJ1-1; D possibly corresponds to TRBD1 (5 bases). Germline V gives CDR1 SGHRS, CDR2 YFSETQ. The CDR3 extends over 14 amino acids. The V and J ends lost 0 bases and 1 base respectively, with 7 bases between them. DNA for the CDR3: TGCGCCAGCAGCTTGGACGACAGGAACACTGAAGCTTTCTTT. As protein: CASSLDDRNTEAFF. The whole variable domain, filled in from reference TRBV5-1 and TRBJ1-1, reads KAGVTQTPRYLIKTRGQQVTLSCSPISGHRSVSWYQQTPGQGLQFLFEYFSETQRNKGNFPGRFSGRQFSNSRSEMNVSTLELGDSALYLCASSLDDRNTEAFFGQGTRLTVV.

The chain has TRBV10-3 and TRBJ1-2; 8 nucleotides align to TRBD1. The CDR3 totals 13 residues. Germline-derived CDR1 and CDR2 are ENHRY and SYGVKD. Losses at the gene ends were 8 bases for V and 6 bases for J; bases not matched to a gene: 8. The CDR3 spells CAIVGQGYDGYTF. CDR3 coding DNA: TGTGCCATCGTAGGACAGGGATACGATGGCTACACCTTC.

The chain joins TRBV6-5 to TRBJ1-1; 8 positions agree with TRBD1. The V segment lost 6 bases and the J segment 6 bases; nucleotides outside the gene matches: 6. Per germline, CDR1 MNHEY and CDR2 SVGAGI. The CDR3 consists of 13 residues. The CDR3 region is CASSSGGFAEAFF. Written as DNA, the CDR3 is TGTGCCAGCAGCTCAGGGGGCTTCGCTGAAGCTTTCTTT.

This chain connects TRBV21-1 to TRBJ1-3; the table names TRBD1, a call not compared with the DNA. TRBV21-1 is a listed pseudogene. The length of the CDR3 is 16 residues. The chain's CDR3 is CASIRHDSDSGNTIYF. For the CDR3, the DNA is TGTGCCAGCATCCGACATGACAGCGACTCTGGAAACACCATATATTTT.